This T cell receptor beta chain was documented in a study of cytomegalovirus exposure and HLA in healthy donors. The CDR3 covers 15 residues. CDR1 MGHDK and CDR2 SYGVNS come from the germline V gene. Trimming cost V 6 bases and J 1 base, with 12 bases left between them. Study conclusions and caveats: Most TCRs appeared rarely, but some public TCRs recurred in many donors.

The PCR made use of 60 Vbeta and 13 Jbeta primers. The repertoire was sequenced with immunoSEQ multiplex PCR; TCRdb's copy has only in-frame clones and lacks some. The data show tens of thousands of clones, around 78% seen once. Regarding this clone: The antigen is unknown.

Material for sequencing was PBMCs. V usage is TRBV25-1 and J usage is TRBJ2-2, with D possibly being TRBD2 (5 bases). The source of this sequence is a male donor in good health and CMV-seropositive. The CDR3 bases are TGTGCCAGCAGAGCGGCCCGCAGGAACACCGGGGAGCTGTTTTTT. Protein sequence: CASRAARRNTGELFF. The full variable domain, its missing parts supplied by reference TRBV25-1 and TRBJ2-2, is EADIYQTPRYLVIGTGKKITLECSQTMGHDKMYWYQQDPGMELHLIHYSYGVNSTEKGDLSSESTVSRIRTEHFPLTLESARPSHTSQYLCASRAARRNTGELFFGEGSRLTVL.